This T cell receptor beta chain stems from a study of blood T cell repertoires in COVID-19. In the study overall: The analysed material was cDNA or gDNA that came from T cells, B-cell-depleted T cells, or PBMCs.

V trimming: 3 bases; J trimming: 0 bases; junction bases outside the gene matches: 1. CDR3 length: 15 residues. Germline assignment: CDR1 SGHDN and CDR2 FVKESK. This clone appeared once. One Seattle source followed patients from active infection through their disease course. Authors' analysis steps: Reference gene primer amplification gave nucleated cell count estimates. Some clones are missing from TCRdb's copy, which holds only in-frame ones; the method was immunoSEQ multiplex PCR. The V and J calls and the clone size are those of that table, but D and trimming were determined from the DNA. The sample holds some 300,000 clones, approximately 86% seen once.

Sequencing input: peripheral blood. The TCR was taken from a woman in her 70s with COVID-19, enrolled during active disease. This chain links TRBV14 with TRBJ2-7; 11 nucleotides align to TRBD1. CDR3 region: CASSQGTGGSYEQYF. CDR3 coding DNA: TGTGCCAGCAGCCAGGGGACAGGGGGCTCCTACGAGCAGTACTTC.